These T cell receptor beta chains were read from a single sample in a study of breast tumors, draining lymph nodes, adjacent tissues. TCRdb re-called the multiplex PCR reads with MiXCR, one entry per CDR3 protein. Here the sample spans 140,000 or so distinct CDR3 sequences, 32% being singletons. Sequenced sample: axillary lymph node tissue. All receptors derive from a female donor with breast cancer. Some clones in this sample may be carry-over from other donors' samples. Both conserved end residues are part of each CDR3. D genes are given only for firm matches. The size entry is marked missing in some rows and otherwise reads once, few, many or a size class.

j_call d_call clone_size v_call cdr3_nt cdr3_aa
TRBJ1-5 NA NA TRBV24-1 TGTGCCACCAGTGATTTACACAATAGCAATCAGCCCCAGCATTTT CATSDLHNSNQPQHF
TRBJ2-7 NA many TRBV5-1 TGCGCCAGCAGCTTCGCTACGAGCTCCTACGAGCAGTACTTC CASSFATSSYEQYF
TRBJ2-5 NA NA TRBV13 TGTGCCAGCAGCCCGCCGATTCGGGGACATTGGGAGACCCAGTACTTC CASSPPIRGHWETQYF
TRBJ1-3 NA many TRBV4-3 TGCGCCAGCAGCCCGACTTACTCTGGAAACACCATATATTTT CASSPTYSGNTIYF
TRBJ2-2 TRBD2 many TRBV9 TGTGCCAGCAGCGTAGCGGGAGGCACGAACACCGGGGAGCTGTTTTTT CASSVAGGTNTGELFF
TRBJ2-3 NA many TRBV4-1 TGCGCCAGCAGCCAAGAATCCCTGAGCACAGATACGCAGTATTTT CASSQESLSTDTQYF
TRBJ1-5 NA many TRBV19 TGTGCCAGTAGTGTCCCGGACAGCCGGGGGAATCAGCCCCAGCATTTT CASSVPDSRGNQPQHF
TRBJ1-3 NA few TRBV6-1 TGTGCCAGCAGTGAAGTCAGTAGTGGAAACACCATATATTTT CASSEVSSGNTIYF
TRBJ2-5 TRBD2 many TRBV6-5 TGTGCCAGCAGTCACCAAGCGGGAGACCAAGAGACCCAGTACTTC CASSHQAGDQETQYF
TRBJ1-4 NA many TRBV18 TGTGCCAGCTCAGGGTTGAGTACAACTAATGAAAAACTGTTTTTT CASSGLSTTNEKLFF
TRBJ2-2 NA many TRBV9 TGTGCCAGCAGCGTAGGAAGCGGAAACACCGGGGAGCTGTTTTTT CASSVGSGNTGELFF
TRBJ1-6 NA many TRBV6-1 TGTGCCAGCAGCCCTAGGGCAGGGGATAATTCACCCCTCCACTTT CASSPRAGDNSPLHF
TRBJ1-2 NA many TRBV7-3 TGTGCCAGCAGTCCCGGGGGGGCCGCGATCAATGGCTACACCTTC CASSPGGAAINGYTF
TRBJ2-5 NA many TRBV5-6 TGTGCCAGCAGCAGGTTGGAGACCCAGTACTTC CASSRLETQYF
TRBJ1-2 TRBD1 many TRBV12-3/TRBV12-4 TGTGCCAGCAGTTGGGACAGGACAGGTTATGGCTACACCTTC CASSWDRTGYGYTF
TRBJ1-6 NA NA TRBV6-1 TGTGCCAGCAGTGGGGACCTAAGGGAATCACCCCTCCACTTT CASSGDLRESPLHF
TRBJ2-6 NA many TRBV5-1 TGCGCCAGCAGGCGATCTGGGGCCAACGTCCTGACTTTC CASRRSGANVLTF
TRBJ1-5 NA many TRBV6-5 TGTGCCAGCAGTTATTCCCATCGCGGCAATCAGCCCCAGCATTTT CASSYSHRGNQPQHF
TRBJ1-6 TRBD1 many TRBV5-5 TGTGCCAGCAGCGTAACAGGGGGCGCAAATAATTCACCCCTCCACTTT CASSVTGGANNSPLHF
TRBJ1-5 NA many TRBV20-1 TGCAGTGCGCGGGATAGCAATCAGCCCCAGCATTTT CSARDSNQPQHF
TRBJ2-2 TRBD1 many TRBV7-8 TGTGCCAGCAGCCGACAGGGGATGGGCACCGGGGAGCTGTTTTTT CASSRQGMGTGELFF
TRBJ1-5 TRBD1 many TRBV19 TGTGCCAGTAGTATAGAAGCGACAGGGGGCCGGAATCAGCCCCAGCATTTT CASSIEATGGRNQPQHF
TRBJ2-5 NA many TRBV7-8 TGTGCCAGCAGCTTAGTACCTCAAGAGACCCAGTACTTC CASSLVPQETQYF
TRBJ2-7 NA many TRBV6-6 TGTGCCAGCAGGCGGACCGCCCGCTCCTACGAGCAGTACTTC CASRRTARSYEQYF
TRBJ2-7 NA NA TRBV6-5 TGTGCCAGCAGGGGCAGCATGCCCTACGAGCAGTACTTC CASRGSMPYEQYF
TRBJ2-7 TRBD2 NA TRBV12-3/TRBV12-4 TGTGCCAGCAGTTTAGCGGGACTAGCGGGGGGGAGTGAGCAGTACTTC CASSLAGLAGGSEQYF
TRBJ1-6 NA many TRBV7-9 TGTGCCAGCAGCCAGGGACACCCGGTTCTCCTCCACTTT CASSQGHPVLLHF
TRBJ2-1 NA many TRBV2 TGTGCCAGCACCCCGGGGCTAGCCACCTACAATGAGCAGTTCTTC CASTPGLATYNEQFF
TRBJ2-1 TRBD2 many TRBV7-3 TGTGCCAGCAGCACCCAGACCGGACTAGCCAGCTACAATGAGCAGTTCTTC CASSTQTGLASYNEQFF
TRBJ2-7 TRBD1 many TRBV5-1 TGCGCCAGCAGCTATGGGACAGCCCCCTACGAGCAGTACTTC CASSYGTAPYEQYF
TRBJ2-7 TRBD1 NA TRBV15 TGTGCCACCAGCAGAAATATAGGAGGCCAGGGGGCGCAGTACTTC CATSRNIGGQGAQYF
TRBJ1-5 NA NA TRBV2 TGTGCCCTTCGGGAGATCAATCAGCCCCAGCATTTT CALREINQPQHF
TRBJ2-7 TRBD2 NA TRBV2 TGTGCCAGCAGGACCGGGACTAGCTCCTACGAGCAGTACTTC CASRTGTSSYEQYF
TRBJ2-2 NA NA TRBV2 TGTGCCAGCAGTGAGACAGTTAAGAACACCGGGGAGCTGTTTTTT CASSETVKNTGELFF
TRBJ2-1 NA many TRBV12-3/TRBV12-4 TGTGCCAGCAGTTTCGGCGGTAGGAATGAGCAGTTCTTC CASSFGGRNEQFF
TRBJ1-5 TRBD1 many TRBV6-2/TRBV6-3 TGTGCCAGCGGGGACAGAAAGGATCAGCCCCAGCATTTT CASGDRKDQPQHF
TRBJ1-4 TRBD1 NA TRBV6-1 TGTGCCAGCAGTTTATGGATTGGGACAGGGGATGAAAAACTGTTTTTT CASSLWIGTGDEKLFF
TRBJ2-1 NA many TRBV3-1 TGTGCCAGCAGCCTCCGGACAGCGTACAATGAGCAGTTCTTC CASSLRTAYNEQFF
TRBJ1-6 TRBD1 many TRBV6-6 TGTGCCAGCAGTTACTCTTCGGACAGGGCGGGTAATTCACCCCTCCACTTT CASSYSSDRAGNSPLHF
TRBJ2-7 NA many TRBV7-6 TGTGCCAGCAGCTTAAGCGGTGGGGACGAGCAGTACTTC CASSLSGGDEQYF
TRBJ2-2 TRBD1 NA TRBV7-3 TGTGCCAGCAGTCCTGACAGGGCCGGGGAGCTGTTTTTT CASSPDRAGELFF
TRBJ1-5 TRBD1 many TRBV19 TGTGCCAGTAGTCCCGGGACAGGGGGAGGCGGCAATCAGCCCCAGCATTTT CASSPGTGGGGNQPQHF
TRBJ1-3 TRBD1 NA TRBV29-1 TGCAGCGCTACCGGGACAGTTGGAAACACCATATATTTT CSATGTVGNTIYF
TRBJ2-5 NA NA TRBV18 TGTGCCAGCTCACCGGAGGGCTTCTATGGCTACACCTTCCAAGAGACCCAGTACTTC CASSPEGFYGYTFQETQYF
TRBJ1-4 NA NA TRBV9 TGTGCCAGCAGCACCTCAGACCGGGAGGTGGAAAAACTGTTTTTT CASSTSDREVEKLFF
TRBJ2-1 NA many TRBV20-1 TGCAGTGCTATACGGGGGACAGACAACAATGAGCAGTTCTTC CSAIRGTDNNEQFF
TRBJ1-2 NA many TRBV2 TGTGCCAGCCACCTCGAATCGGCTAACTATGGCTACACCTTC CASHLESANYGYTF
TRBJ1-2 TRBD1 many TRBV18 TGTGCCAGCTCTACTGGGGGACAGTCAAACTATGGCTACACCTTC CASSTGGQSNYGYTF
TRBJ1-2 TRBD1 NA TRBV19 TGTGCCAGTAAACGCCGGGACAGGGAGGAAAACTATGGCTACACCTTC CASKRRDREENYGYTF
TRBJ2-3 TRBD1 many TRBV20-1 TGCAGTGCTAGCCCCTCGGGACAGGGGGGAGGGTATACGCAGTATTTT CSASPSGQGGGYTQYF
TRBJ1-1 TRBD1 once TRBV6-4 TGTGCCAGCAGTAAGCAGGGGGCTAATACTGAAGCTTTCTTT CASSKQGANTEAFF
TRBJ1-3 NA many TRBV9 TGTGCCAGCAGCTTCCAGATTGGGGGTGGAAACACCATATATTTT CASSFQIGGGNTIYF
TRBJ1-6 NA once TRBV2 TGTGCCAGCACTCGATTAGGGCAGTACGACCTCCACTTT CASTRLGQYDLHF
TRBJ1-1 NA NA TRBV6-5 TGTGCCAGCAGTTATGAAGCTGAAGCTTTCTTT CASSYEAEAFF